This T cell receptor beta chain was profiled in a study of blood T cell repertoires in COVID-19. TCRdb's copy holds only in-frame clones and misses some; the assay was immunoSEQ multiplex PCR. The data show 80,000 or so clones, 70% to 75% seen once. Looked up from germline, CDR1 is SGHTA and CDR2 is FQGNSA. V was clipped by 0 bases and J by 0 bases; unmatched bases: 5. CDR3 length: 17 amino acids. The sequence was collected from a man aged 50-60 years with active or convalescent COVID-19. This chain joins TRBV7-2 and TRBJ1-1, with 9 bases that match TRBD1. Sequencing used peripheral blood. The CDR3 nucleotides are TGTGCCAGCAGCTTAGCGCGGGGACAGGGACTGAACACTGAAGCTTTCTTT. It specifies CASSLARGQGLNTEAFF.